Here is one T cell receptor (beta chain) with its context. This sample stems from a study of identical twins. Via MiXCR, TCRdb re-called the 5' RACE reads, giving one row per CDR3 protein. This sample has hundreds of thousands of distinct CDR3 sequences, with roughly 24% found just once. This same sample was also part of a study on T cells expressing NK-cell markers. That paper adds: Underlying the TCR beta repertoires were sorted CD3+CD56+NKG2C+, CD3+CD56+NKG2C- and CD3+CD56-NKG2C+ T cells. Topping the CD3+CD56-NKG2C+ fraction as well were these clonotypes, in several donors.

Source material: CD4+ T cells sorted from blood. The sequence came from a woman younger than 35 in good health.

The CDR3 spells CASSLGSVMNTEAFF. The CDR3 DNA reads as TGTGCCAGCAGCTTAGGATCGGTGATGAACACTGAAGCTTTCTTT. The chain joins TRBV7-6 to TRBJ1-1; D is uncertain. This CDR3 region has 15 residues. CDR1 and CDR2 from the germline V gene are SGHVS and FNYEAQ. Trimming pared 1 base from V and 0 bases from J, leaving 9 bases between.